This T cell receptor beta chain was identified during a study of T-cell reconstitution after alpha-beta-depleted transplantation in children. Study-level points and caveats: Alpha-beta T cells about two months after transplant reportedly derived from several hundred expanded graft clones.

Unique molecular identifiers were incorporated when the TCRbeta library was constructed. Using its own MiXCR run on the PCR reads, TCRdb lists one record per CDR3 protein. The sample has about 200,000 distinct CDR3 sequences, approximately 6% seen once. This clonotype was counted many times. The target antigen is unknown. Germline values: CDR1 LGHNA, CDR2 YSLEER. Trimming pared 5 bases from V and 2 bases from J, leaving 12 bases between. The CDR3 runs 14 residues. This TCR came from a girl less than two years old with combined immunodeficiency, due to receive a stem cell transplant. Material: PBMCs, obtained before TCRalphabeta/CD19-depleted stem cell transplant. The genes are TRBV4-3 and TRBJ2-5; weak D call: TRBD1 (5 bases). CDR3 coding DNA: TGCGCCAGCAGCTTTATCGACAGACAAGAGACCCAGTACTTC. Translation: CASSFIDRQETQYF.